A single sample gave rise to the 8 T cell receptor beta chains below, sequenced in a study of post-analysis software for immune sequencing data. Whole-study findings and limits: Patients carried 5 or 6 TRBV segments more frequently than controls did, and TRBV5-6, TRBV5-1 and TRBV20-1 were among them.

Their recognized antigens are unknown. cDNA libraries of TCR beta carried unique molecular identifiers. TCRdb re-derived calls from the PCR reads in MiXCR, one entry per CDR3 protein. The data contain roughly 600,000 distinct CDR3 sequences, 44% of them singletons. The specimen was blood. These receptors were taken from a girl aged 10 to 17 with multiple sclerosis.

The chain combines TRBV7-2 with TRBJ2-3; 8 bases agree with TRBD2. CDR3 length: 15 amino acids. Germline V gene sequence: CDR1 SGHTA, CDR2 FQGNSA. J lost 5 bases, V lost 7 bases, and 11 bases had no gene match. CDR3 sequence: CASNSRLALGDTQYF. Written as DNA, the CDR3 is TGTGCCAGCAACTCAAGACTAGCGTTGGGAGATACGCAGTATTTT.

The chain links TRBV11-1 to TRBJ2-1; D is perhaps TRBD1 (7 bases). Germline assignment: CDR1 SGHAT and CDR2 FQDESV (reference sequence). Trimming stripped 5 bases from V and 2 bases from J, with 16 bases between. The CDR3 has 16 residues. This CDR3 is CASSPSRGVAYNEQFF. As DNA, the CDR3 is TGTGCCAGCAGCCCTAGCAGGGGGGTTGCCTACAATGAGCAGTTCTTC.

The chain combines TRBV20-1 with TRBJ2-1; TRBD2 matches at 10 bases. The ends lost 3 bases at V and 6 bases at J; junction bases unmatched: 11. The CDR3 loop spans 16 amino acids. CDR1 and CDR2 (germline): DFQATT, SNEGSKA (reference sequence). The CDR3 DNA reads TGCAGTGCTAGTGTGGTTCGGACTAGCGGTCCCAATGAGCAGTTCTTC. Translation: CSASVVRTSGPNEQFF.

The chain is built from TRBV15 and TRBJ2-3; D not certain. Looked up from germline, CDR1 is LNHNV and CDR2 is YYDKDF (reference sequence). CDR3 length: 13 amino acids. Between the trimmed V and J ends, which lost 8 bases and 3 bases, there was a span of 12 bases. In DNA, the CDR3 is TGTGCCACCCGACGAAAGGGAACAGATACGCAGTATTTT. It specifies CATRRKGTDTQYF.

This chain joins TRBV20-1 and TRBJ2-7, with 8 bases aligning to TRBD2. The CDR3 is 13 residues long. V trimming: 6 bases; J trimming: 5 bases; junction bases outside the gene matches: 9. CDR1 DFQATT and CDR2 SNEGSKA come from the germline V gene (reference sequence). Here the CDR3 reads CSARSGRVNEQYF. Here the CDR3 DNA reads TGCAGTGCCAGGAGCGGGAGAGTGAACGAGCAGTACTTC.

Comment on this clonotype: Given a much more abundant clone one base away, this may be a read error. The V and J genes are TRBV13 and TRBJ2-1, with D uncertain. Trimming removed 3 bases from V and 1 base from J, with 7 bases in between. The length of the CDR3 is 14 residues. Germline CDR1 is PRHDT and CDR2 is FYEKMQ (reference sequence). The DNA of the CDR3 is TGTGCCAGCAGCTTCGGCAGATCCTACAATGAGCAGTTCTTC. This translates into CASSFGRSYNEQFF.

The CDR3 nucleotides read TGCAGCGTTTGGGACAGGGGGACGGGCACAGATACGCAGTATTTT. It translates to CSVWDRGTGTDTQYF. The chain uses TRBV29-1 and TRBJ2-3, with TRBD1 identical over 11 bases. From germline, CDR1 is SQVTM and CDR2 ANQGSEA. V gave up 5 bases and J gave up 1 base; unmatched junction bases: 5. The CDR3 has 15 amino acids.

This clonotype was observed a single time. The V gene is TRBV11-2, the J gene TRBJ2-1; 14 positions match TRBD2. The germline V gene has CDR1 SGHAT and CDR2 FQNNGV. The CDR3 runs 19 residues. J was trimmed by 3 bases and V by 3 bases; bases with no gene match: 10. CDR3 sequence reads: CASSFLGLAGVVGYNEQFF. Here the CDR3 DNA reads TGTGCCAGCAGCTTTTTGGGACTAGCGGGAGTTGTGGGCTACAATGAGCAGTTCTTC.